This T cell receptor beta chain was found in a study of T cells in Graves' hyperthyroidism and ophthalmopathy. About the research overall: At the time of initial diagnosis and before any treatment, peripheral blood was collected. Study-level points and caveats: Stable hyperthyroidism was separated from ophthalmopathy by a model based on 13 V-J features.

Amplification yielded TCR beta CDR3 regions, with RNA transcripts as the source. With the HTBI primer set, the TCR CDR3 went through a first round of RT-PCR. Each CDR3 protein gets one entry after TCRdb re-called the multiplex PCR reads with MiXCR. Of more than 300,000 distinct CDR3 sequences detected, roughly 20% appear once; the ten largest clones hold around two fifths. This CDR3 contains 14 residues. Germline CDR1 SGHVS, CDR2 FQNEAQ. Trimming shortened V by 5 bases and J by 4 bases, and 12 bases separated the two germline ends. This clonotype showed up many times. Its antigen is not identified. The chain recombines TRBV7-8 with TRBJ1-5, with a tentative D call TRBD1 (5 bases). This TCR was sampled from a young man with Graves' ophthalmopathy. Sequenced material: blood. The CDR3 region is CASSHRDLNQPQHF. CDR3 nucleotide sequence: TGTGCCAGCAGCCACCGGGACCTAAATCAGCCCCAGCATTTT. The entire variable domain, with the rest obtained from reference TRBV7-8 and TRBJ1-5, is as follows: GAGVSQSPRYKVAKRGQDVALRCDPISGHVSLFWYQQALGQGPEFLTYFQNEAQLDKSGLPSDRFFAERPEGSVSTLKIQRTQQEDSAVYLCASSHRDLNQPQHFGDGTRLSIL.